Described below is a single TCR beta chain sequence and its context. The data were obtained in a study of blood T cell repertoires in COVID-19. Study-wide context: The analysed material was cDNA or gDNA that came from T cells, B-cell-depleted T cells, or PBMCs.

Seattle's enrolled individuals joined amid active infection and were then monitored longitudinally. Authors' analysis steps: Reference gene primer amplification yielded estimated nucleated cell counts. Measured with immunoSEQ multiplex PCR; TCRdb has only the in-frame clones, and not every one. The V and J calls and clone size were taken over from that table, and D and trimming were inferred from the DNA. The profile shows fewer than 70,000 clones, around 86% of them singletons. The CDR3 is 15 amino acids. V dropped 3 bases and J dropped 2 bases, with 11 bases sitting between them. Germline-derived CDR1 and CDR2 are SGHVS and FNYEAQ.

Specimen: peripheral blood. V and J are TRBV7-6 and TRBJ2-1; D perhaps matches TRBD1 (7 bases). This receptor was identified in a middle-aged man with COVID-19, enrolled during active disease. The CDR3 loop is CASSFGGGPYNEQFF. DNA of the CDR3: TGTGCCAGCAGCTTCGGAGGGGGCCCCTACAATGAGCAGTTCTTC.